The 28 T cell receptor beta chains below all came from one sample that was sequenced in a study of sequential checkpoint blockade in melanoma. Data came from immunoSEQ multiplex PCR; TCRdb stores just in-frame clones and leaves some out. The sample lists under 3,500 clones; about 22% were seen once. The treatment was: randomized to nivolumab then ipilimumab (arm A) or the reverse (arm B). This specimen was tumor tissue (inferred from file names), taken from a patient given nivolumab and ipilimumab in sequence. These receptors were collected from a human donor with melanoma.

By proportion, this clone is medium-sized. The chain is built from TRBV6-8 and TRBJ2-5; D is ambiguous. In germline, CDR1 is MNHGY, CDR2 SAAAGT. CDR3 length equals 13 residues. V was cut by 6 bases and J by 2 bases, with 10 bases left in between. CDR3 sequence: CASRTLLQETQYF. The CDR3 bases are TGTGCCAGCAGGACCCTCCTTCAAGAGACCCAGTACTTC.

This clone is classed as medium-sized. This chain connects TRBV12-5 to TRBJ1-4; 7 nucleotides agree with TRBD1. Germline CDR1 LGHNT, CDR2 FRNRAP. The CDR3 covers 12 residues. CDR3 amino acids: CASNRGVGKLFF. DNA of the CDR3: TGTGCCAGCAACAGGGGCGTCGGAAAACTGTTTTTT.

This clone was seen more than once but under ten times. The chain links TRBV28 to TRBJ1-2; D uncertain. Between the trimmed V and J ends, which lost 1 base and 4 bases, there was a span of 7 bases. The CDR3 consists of 13 residues. The germline V gene encodes CDR1 MDHEN and CDR2 SYDVKM. Written as DNA, the CDR3 is TGTGCCAGCAGTTTATCCAGCGCCTATGGCTACACCTTC. It is translated as CASSLSSAYGYTF.

This clone was picked up a small number of times. This chain joins TRBV19 and TRBJ2-3; either TRBD1 or TRBD2 may supply D (6 bases each). This CDR3 comprises 16 residues. Trimming removed 4 bases at V and 1 base at J, with 15 bases between. CDR1 is LNHDA and CDR2 is SQIVND in the germline V gene (reference sequence). CDR3 DNA sequence: TGTGCCAGTAGTACCCTGAAGGGGGGTGGCACAGATACGCAGTATTTT. Residues: CASSTLKGGGTDTQYF.

This clone has only a few counts. The chain has TRBV6-8 and TRBJ1-1, with D perhaps TRBD1 (5 bases). In germline, CDR1 is MNHGY, CDR2 SAAAGT. The CDR3 is 16 residues long. V was shortened by 7 bases and J by 0 bases, with 18 bases between the two germline ends. The DNA of the CDR3 is TGTGCCAGCATTTTCGGTGGGACTCTTGTGAACACTGAAGCTTTCTTT. It codes for CASIFGGTLVNTEAFF.

This chain connects TRBV30 to TRBJ2-7, with a weak D call TRBD2 (6 bases). The CDR3 is made up of 14 amino acids. Germline V lookup: CDR1 GTSNPN, CDR2 SVGIG (reference sequence). V was cut by 3 bases and J by 2 bases, with 14 bases left in between. CDR3 residues: CAWSPGVGAYEQYF. Here the CDR3 DNA reads TGTGCCTGGAGCCCGGGGGTTGGTGCCTACGAGCAGTACTTC.

V and J are TRBV30 and TRBJ1-4, with 8 bases identical to TRBD1. V lost 1 base, J lost 0 bases, and 10 bases stayed unmatched. CDR1 is GTSNPN and CDR2 is SVGIG in the germline V gene (reference sequence). The CDR3 sequence is 18 residues long. The DNA for the CDR3 is TGTGCCTGGAGTGGAGTGGACAGGGAGACTGCAACTAATGAAAAACTGTTTTTT. The encoded protein is CAWSGVDRETATNEKLFF.

The CDR3 nucleotides are TGTGCCACCAGCAGAGAGAGGGTTAACACCGGGGAGCTGTTTTTT. Amino acids: CATSRERVNTGELFF. This sequence joins TRBV15 and TRBJ2-2, with D tentatively TRBD2 (5 bases). V lost 0 bases and J 2 bases, leaving 7 bases between the germline ends. The CDR3 is made up of 15 amino acids. The germline CDR1 and CDR2 sequences are LNHNV and YYDKDF (reference sequence).

By share, this clone ranks as medium-sized (0.01 to 0.1%). The J gene is TRBJ1-2, the V gene TRBV11-3, with a weak D call TRBD1 (6 bases). V shed 4 bases and J shed 6 bases, with 18 bases lying between them. The CDR3 is 15 residues long. Germline values: CDR1 SGHNT, CDR2 YENEEA. CDR3 coding DNA: TGTGCCAGCAGCTCTAAGGGGGGAGGGTCGGATGGCTACACCTTC. Translated, it gives CASSSKGGGSDGYTF. The variable domain in full, completed from reference TRBV11-3 and TRBJ1-2, reads EAGVVQSPRYKIIEKKQPVAFWCNPISGHNTLYWYLQNLGQGPELLIRYENEEAVDDSQLPKDRFSAERLKGVDSTLKIQPAELGDSAVYLCASSSKGGGSDGYTFGSGTRLTVV.

This chain joins TRBV29-1 and TRBJ1-3; D is ambiguous. Trimming left V 0 bases short and J 0 bases short, with 6 bases between. CDR1 is SQVTM, CDR2 ANQGSEA, per germline. The CDR3 covers 14 residues. Here the CDR3 DNA reads TGCAGCGTTGAAGACGGGAGCTCTGGAAACACCATATATTTT. This gives the protein CSVEDGSSGNTIYF.

There are many counts of this clone. The rearrangement joins TRBV11-3 to TRBJ2-4; D is unresolved. In germline, CDR1 is SGHNT, CDR2 YENEEA. CDR3 length equals 15 residues. Deletions cut 0 bases from V and 0 bases from J, with 6 bases between. The DNA of the CDR3 is TGTGCCAGCAGCTTAGATCAGTTAGCCAAAAACATTCAGTACTTC. Amino acids: CASSLDQLAKNIQYF.

The chain uses TRBV5-1 and TRBJ1-4, with D hard to call. Per the germline V gene, CDR1 is SGHRS and CDR2 is YFSETQ. V gave up 0 bases and J gave up 4 bases, with 10 bases separating them. The CDR3 spans 15 residues. CDR3 sequence reads: CASSLESGYNEKLFF. DNA of the CDR3: TGCGCCAGCAGCTTGGAATCGGGTTATAATGAAAAACTGTTTTTT.

This clone was counted at least ten times. V is TRBV11-3 and J is TRBJ2-2, with 8 bases identical to TRBD2. The CDR3 has 16 residues. Losses at the gene ends were 2 bases for V and 6 bases for J; bases not matched to a gene: 8. Germline CDR1 is SGHNT and CDR2 is YENEEA. The CDR3 loop is CASSLISSGPSGELFF. The CDR3, as DNA: TGTGCCAGCAGCTTAATCTCTAGCGGGCCCTCCGGGGAGCTGTTTTTT.

The chain links TRBV6-8 to TRBJ2-2, with TRBD2 identical over 11 bases. The CDR3 runs to 15 residues. Trimming took 7 bases from V and 4 from J; bases not matched to a gene: 5. Per the germline V gene, CDR1 is MNHGY and CDR2 is SAAAGT. DNA for the CDR3: TGTGCCAGCACCCATAGCGGGGGGGGCACCGGGGAGCTGTTTTTT. This translates into CASTHSGGGTGELFF.

This clone was counted only a few times. The rearrangement joins TRBV9 to TRBJ2-3; possibly TRBD1 for D (5 bases). Germline V lookup: CDR1 SGDLS, CDR2 YYNGEE. The germline V and J ends were trimmed by 3 bases and 7 bases, with 9 bases remaining between them. The CDR3 consists of 12 residues. The CDR3 DNA is TGTGCCAGCAGCGCAAGGGGTAATACGCAGTATTTT. Residues: CASSARGNTQYF.

There are a few counts of this clone. V and J are TRBV7-1 and TRBJ1-1, with unresolved D. Being an ORF, TRBV7-1 has a function that is uncertain. The germline V and J ends were trimmed by 1 base and 4 bases, with 7 bases remaining between them. The CDR3 covers 13 residues. Here the CDR3 reads CASSSGLATEAFF. The CDR3 nucleotides read TGTGCCAGCAGCTCAGGGCTGGCCACTGAAGCTTTCTTT.

Sample share makes this clone medium-sized (0.01 to 0.1%). This sequence joins TRBV11-3 and TRBJ1-3; D is possibly TRBD1 (6 bases). The V gene lost 3 bases and the J gene lost 2 bases, with 11 bases spanning the gap. The CDR3 consists of 15 residues. Germline V gene sequence: CDR1 SGHNT, CDR2 YENEEA. CDR3 coding DNA: TGTGCCAGCAGCTTGGACAGCATTACTGGAAACACCATATATTTT. This translates into CASSLDSITGNTIYF.

V is TRBV19 and J is TRBJ2-7, with D possibly being TRBD1 (5 bases). Germline CDR1 is LNHDA and CDR2 is SQIVND (reference sequence). The CDR3 runs 14 residues. The V and J ends lost 10 bases and 0 bases respectively, with 16 bases between them. The CDR3 here is CATTSKDNSYEQYF. The CDR3 DNA reads TGTGCCACAACCTCGAAGGACAACTCCTACGAGCAGTACTTC. Variable domain in full (rest from reference TRBV19 and TRBJ2-7): DGGITQSPKYLFRKEGQNVTLSCEQNLNHDAMYWYRQDPGQGLRLIYYSQIVNDFQKGDIAEGYSVSREKKESFPLTVTSAQKNPTAFYLCATTSKDNSYEQYFGPGTRLTVT.

By sample share, this clone is medium-sized. The V gene is TRBV9, the J gene TRBJ2-7; perhaps TRBD2 as D (7 bases). The ends were cut back, 7 bases at V and 5 bases at J, with 19 bases in the middle. Germline V gene sequence: CDR1 SGDLS, CDR2 YYNGEE. The CDR3 totals 14 residues. CDR3 protein: CASSVVMGGHEQYF. As DNA, the CDR3 is TGTGCCAGCTCAGTGGTAATGGGGGGGCACGAGCAGTACTTC.

The chain links TRBV6-8 to TRBJ1-1, with 9 bases aligning to TRBD1. The CDR3 is 12 residues long. From germline, CDR1 is MNHGY and CDR2 SAAAGT. With V trimmed by 6 bases and J by 11 bases, 7 bases remained unmatched. The chain's CDR3 is CASSRDRALAFF. The CDR3 nucleotides read TGTGCCAGCAGCCGGGACAGGGCGTTGGCTTTCTTT.

This clone was counted many times. This rearrangement joins TRBV11-3 to TRBJ2-5; D is ambiguous. Germline V gives CDR1 SGHNT, CDR2 YENEEA. The CDR3 sequence is 14 residues long. V lost 8 bases and J 5 bases, leaving 18 bases between the germline ends. The CDR3 protein is CASGARPSGETQYF. The CDR3, as DNA: TGTGCCAGCGGCGCTCGTCCGTCCGGGGAGACCCAGTACTTC. Full variable domain (outside the CDR3, taken from reference TRBV11-3 and TRBJ2-5): EAGVVQSPRYKIIEKKQPVAFWCNPISGHNTLYWYLQNLGQGPELLIRYENEEAVDDSQLPKDRFSAERLKGVDSTLKIQPAELGDSAVYLCASGARPSGETQYFGPGTRLLVL.

This clone was seen only a few times. The chain recombines TRBV4-1 with TRBJ1-2, with 8 nucleotides matching TRBD1. The CDR3 contains 15 residues. Trimming removed 0 bases from V and 2 bases from J; junction bases left unmatched: 2. The germline CDR1 and CDR2 sequences are MGHRA and YSYEKL. Here the CDR3 reads CASSQDAGGNYGYTF. DNA of the CDR3: TGCGCCAGCAGCCAAGATGCAGGGGGCAACTATGGCTACACCTTC.

This clone was counted a few times. J is TRBJ2-1 and V is TRBV5-1; D might be TRBD1 or TRBD2, each matching 5 bases. The germline V gene encodes CDR1 SGHRS and CDR2 YFSETQ. The V end lost 7 bases, the J end lost 0 bases, and 14 bases lay between the germline ends. CDR3 length: 15 residues. CDR3 sequence (DNA): TGCGCCAGCGGGCGACTGGGGGACTCCTACAATGAGCAGTTCTTC. Residues: CASGRLGDSYNEQFF. The full variable domain, its missing parts supplied by reference TRBV5-1 and TRBJ2-1, is KAGVTQTPRYLIKTRGQQVTLSCSPISGHRSVSWYQQTPGQGLQFLFEYFSETQRNKGNFPGRFSGRQFSNSRSEMNVSTLELGDSALYLCASGRLGDSYNEQFFGPGTRLTVL.

In its sample, this clone was seen a few times. CDR3 amino acids: CASSLGGLGPGGYTF. CDR3 bases: TGTGCCAGCAGCTTAGGGGGACTGGGTCCGGGTGGCTACACCTTC. The chain has TRBV11-3 and TRBJ1-2; possible D gene TRBD1, 5 bases. The V end lost 1 base, the J end lost 7 bases, and 16 bases lay between the germline ends. CDR1 SGHNT and CDR2 YENEEA come from the germline V gene. The CDR3 extends over 15 amino acids.

The chain uses TRBV18 and TRBJ2-7; perhaps D is TRBD1 or TRBD2 (5 bases each). The V gene's germline CDR1 is KGHSH and CDR2 LQKENI. This CDR3 has 14 residues. V dropped 0 bases and J dropped 3 bases, with 9 bases sitting between them. CDR3: CASSPPRDGYEQYF. For the CDR3, the DNA is TGTGCCAGCTCACCACCAAGGGACGGCTACGAGCAGTACTTC.

The genes are TRBV15 and TRBJ1-2, with D possibly being TRBD1 (5 bases). The CDR3 contains 15 residues. The germline V gene encodes CDR1 LNHNV and CDR2 YYDKDF (reference sequence). The germline V and J ends were trimmed by 0 bases and 8 bases, with 16 bases remaining between them. The CDR3 protein is CATSRDIRDERGYTF. CDR3 DNA sequence: TGTGCCACCAGCAGAGACATCAGGGATGAGCGCGGCTACACCTTC.

This rearrangement joins TRBV6-8 to TRBJ1-1; no definite D call. V lost 8 bases to trimming and J lost 1 base, with 14 bases between them. Germline values: CDR1 MNHGY, CDR2 SAAAGT. The CDR3 consists of 14 residues. The CDR3 sequence: CASGRGRTNTEAFF. The DNA for the CDR3 is TGTGCCAGCGGGCGTGGACGGACGAACACTGAAGCTTTCTTT.

The chain uses TRBV6-8 and TRBJ2-2, with 8 bases matching TRBD1. The CDR3 has 18 residues. The trim removed 3 bases at V and 5 bases at J, leaving 14 bases unmatched. Germline CDR1 MNHGY, CDR2 SAAAGT. CDR3 sequence: CASSYLGAGGGGTGELFF. In DNA, the CDR3 is TGTGCCAGCAGTTATTTAGGGGCAGGGGGCGGAGGGACCGGGGAGCTGTTTTTT.